Included here is one T cell receptor (beta chain) sequence, with context. Data came from immunoSEQ multiplex PCR; TCRdb stores just in-frame clones and leaves some out. The sample carries roughly 300,000 clones, 87% recorded once. The source of the sample is a study of blood T cell repertoires in COVID-19. Study information: Sample material is recorded as cDNA or gDNA derived from T cells, B-cell-depleted T cells, or PBMCs.

Germline CDR1 and CDR2: MNHEY and SMNVEV (reference sequence). J gave up 3 bases and V 2 bases, and 4 bases lay outside the gene matches. The CDR3 covers 15 residues. This clonotype was obtained from a woman aged 45-65 years who had recovered from COVID-19. The sample comprised peripheral blood. The chain joins TRBV27 to TRBJ2-1; 7 bases are a match to TRBD2. As DNA, the CDR3 is TGTGCCAGCAGTTTAGCGGGAGAGGGCTACAATGAGCAGTTCTTC. Protein product: CASSLAGEGYNEQFF.